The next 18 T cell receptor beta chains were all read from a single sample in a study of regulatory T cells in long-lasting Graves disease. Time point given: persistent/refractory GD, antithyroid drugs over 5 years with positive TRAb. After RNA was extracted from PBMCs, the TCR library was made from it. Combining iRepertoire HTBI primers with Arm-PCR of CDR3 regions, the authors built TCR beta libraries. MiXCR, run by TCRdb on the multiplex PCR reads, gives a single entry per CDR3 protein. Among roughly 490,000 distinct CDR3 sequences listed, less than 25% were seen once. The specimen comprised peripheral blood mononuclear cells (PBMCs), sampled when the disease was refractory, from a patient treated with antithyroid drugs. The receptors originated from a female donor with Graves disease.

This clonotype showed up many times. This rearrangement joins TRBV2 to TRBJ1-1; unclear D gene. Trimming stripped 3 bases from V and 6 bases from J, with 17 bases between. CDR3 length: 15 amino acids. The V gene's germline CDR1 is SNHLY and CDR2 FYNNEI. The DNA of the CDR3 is TGTGCCAGCAGTGAGTTAGGATCAAGGAGGGCTGAAGCTTTCTTT. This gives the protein CASSELGSRRAEAFF.

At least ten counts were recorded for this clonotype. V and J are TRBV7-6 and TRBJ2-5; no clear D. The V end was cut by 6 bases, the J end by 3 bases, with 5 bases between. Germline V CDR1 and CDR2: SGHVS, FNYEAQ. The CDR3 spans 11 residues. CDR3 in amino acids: CASSRKETQYF. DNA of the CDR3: TGTGCCAGCAGTCGAAAAGAGACCCAGTACTTC. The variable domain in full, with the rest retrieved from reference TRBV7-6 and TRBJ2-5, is GAGVSQSPRYKVTKRGQDVALRCDPISGHVSLYWYRQALGQGPEFLTYFNYEAQQDKSGLPNDRFSAERPEGSISTLTIQRTEQRDSAMYRCASSRKETQYFGPGTRLLVL.

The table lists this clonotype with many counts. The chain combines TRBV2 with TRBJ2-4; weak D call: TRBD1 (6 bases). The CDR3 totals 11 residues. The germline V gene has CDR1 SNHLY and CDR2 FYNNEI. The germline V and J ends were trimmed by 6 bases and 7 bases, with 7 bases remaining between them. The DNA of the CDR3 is TGTGCCAGCAGACAGGGTAACATTCAGTACTTC. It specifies CASRQGNIQYF.

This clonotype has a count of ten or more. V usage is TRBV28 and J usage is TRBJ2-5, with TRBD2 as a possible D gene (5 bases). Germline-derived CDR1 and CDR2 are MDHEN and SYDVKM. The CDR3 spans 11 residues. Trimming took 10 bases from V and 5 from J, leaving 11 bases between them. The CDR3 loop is CATWRGETQYF. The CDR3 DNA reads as TGTGCCACCTGGCGCGGGGAGACCCAGTACTTC.

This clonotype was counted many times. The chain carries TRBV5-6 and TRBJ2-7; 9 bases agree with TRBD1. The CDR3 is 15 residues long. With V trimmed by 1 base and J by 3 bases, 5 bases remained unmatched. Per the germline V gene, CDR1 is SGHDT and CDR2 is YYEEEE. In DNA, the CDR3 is TGTGCCAGCAGCTTGAGACCGGGACAGGGCTACGAGCAGTACTTC. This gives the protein CASSLRPGQGYEQYF.

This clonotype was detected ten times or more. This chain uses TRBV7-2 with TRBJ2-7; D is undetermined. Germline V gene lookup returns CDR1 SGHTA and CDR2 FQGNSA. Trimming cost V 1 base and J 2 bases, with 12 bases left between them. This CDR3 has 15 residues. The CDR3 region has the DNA TGTGCCAGCAGCTTAGGCGAGACACCAACCTACGAGCAGTACTTC. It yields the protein CASSLGETPTYEQYF.

CDR3: CAWSIRDRRNTEAFF. In DNA form, the CDR3 reads TGTGCCTGGTCAATCCGGGACAGGAGGAACACTGAAGCTTTCTTT. This chain joins TRBV30 and TRBJ1-1, with TRBD1 identical over 8 bases. V trimming: 5 bases; J trimming: 1 base; junction bases outside the gene matches: 9. CDR1 is GTSNPN, CDR2 SVGIG, per germline (reference sequence). The CDR3 runs to 15 residues.

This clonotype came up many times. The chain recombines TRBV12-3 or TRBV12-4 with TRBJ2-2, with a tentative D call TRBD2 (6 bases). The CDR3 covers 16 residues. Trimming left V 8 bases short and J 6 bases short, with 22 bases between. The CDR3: CASSSWGDAQSGELFF. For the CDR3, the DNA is TGTGCCAGCTCTTCCTGGGGGGACGCCCAATCCGGGGAGCTGTTTTTT.

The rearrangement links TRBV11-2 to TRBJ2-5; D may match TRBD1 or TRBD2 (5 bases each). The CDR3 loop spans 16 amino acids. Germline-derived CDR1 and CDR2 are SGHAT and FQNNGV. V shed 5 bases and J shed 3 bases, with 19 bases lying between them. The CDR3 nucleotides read TGTGCCAGCAGCGTAGCTGGGGGAGAGGGCAAAGAGACCCAGTACTTC. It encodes CASSVAGGEGKETQYF.

Here the CDR3 reads CASSQGRRQYF. The CDR3 DNA reads TGTGCCAGCAGCCAGGGAAGGCGGCAGTACTTC. The genes are TRBV14 and TRBJ2-7; D not certain. The V gene lost 3 bases and the J gene lost 9 bases, with 9 bases spanning the gap. Germline V lookup: CDR1 SGHDN, CDR2 FVKESK. CDR3 length equals 11 residues.

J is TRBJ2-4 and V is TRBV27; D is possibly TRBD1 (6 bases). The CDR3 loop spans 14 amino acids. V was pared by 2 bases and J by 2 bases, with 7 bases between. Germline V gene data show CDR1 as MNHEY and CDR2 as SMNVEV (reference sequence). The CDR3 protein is CASSLDRPKNIQYF. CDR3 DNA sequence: TGTGCCAGCAGTTTAGACAGGCCCAAAAACATTCAGTACTTC.

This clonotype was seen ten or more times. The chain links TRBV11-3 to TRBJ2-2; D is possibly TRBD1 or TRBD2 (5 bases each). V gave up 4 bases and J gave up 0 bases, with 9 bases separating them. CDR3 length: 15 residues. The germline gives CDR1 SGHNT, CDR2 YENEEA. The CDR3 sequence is CASSSGTANTGELFF. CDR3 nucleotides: TGTGCCAGCAGCTCCGGGACGGCGAACACCGGGGAGCTGTTTTTT.

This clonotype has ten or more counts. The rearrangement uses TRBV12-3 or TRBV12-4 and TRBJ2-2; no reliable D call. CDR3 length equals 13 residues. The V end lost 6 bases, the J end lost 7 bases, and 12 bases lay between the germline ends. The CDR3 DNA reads TGTGCCAGCAGCTTCCACCCCGGCGGGGAGCTGTTTTTT. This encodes CASSFHPGGELFF.

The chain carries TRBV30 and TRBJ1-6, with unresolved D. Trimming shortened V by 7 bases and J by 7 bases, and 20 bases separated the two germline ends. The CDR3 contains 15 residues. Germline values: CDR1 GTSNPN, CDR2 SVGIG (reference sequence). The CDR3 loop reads CASAGPLEGNSPLHF. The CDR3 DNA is TGTGCCTCCGCTGGGCCTCTCGAAGGCAATTCACCCCTCCACTTT.

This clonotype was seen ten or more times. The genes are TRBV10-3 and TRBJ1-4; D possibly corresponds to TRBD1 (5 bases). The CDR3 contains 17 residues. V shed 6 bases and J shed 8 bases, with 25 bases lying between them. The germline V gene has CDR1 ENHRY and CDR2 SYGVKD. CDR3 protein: CAISPEEGLGIKEKLFF. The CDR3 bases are TGTGCCATCAGCCCCGAGGAGGGGTTGGGAATAAAGGAAAAACTGTTTTTT.

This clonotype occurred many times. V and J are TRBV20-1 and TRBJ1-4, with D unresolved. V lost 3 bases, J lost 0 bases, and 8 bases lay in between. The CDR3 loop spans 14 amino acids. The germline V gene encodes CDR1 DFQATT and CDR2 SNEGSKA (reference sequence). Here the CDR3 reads CSARRGATNEKLFF. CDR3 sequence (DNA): TGCAGTGCTAGGCGGGGAGCAACTAATGAAAAACTGTTTTTT.

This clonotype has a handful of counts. CDR3 nucleotide sequence: TGTGCCAGCAATCAGGGTGAAGGGTACGAGCAGTACTTC. This sequence encodes CASNQGEGYEQYF. V and J are TRBV6-1 and TRBJ2-7; perhaps TRBD1 as D (5 bases). CDR1 is MNHNS, CDR2 SASEGT, per germline. V lost 7 bases and J 4 bases, leaving 14 bases between the germline ends. The CDR3 totals 13 residues.

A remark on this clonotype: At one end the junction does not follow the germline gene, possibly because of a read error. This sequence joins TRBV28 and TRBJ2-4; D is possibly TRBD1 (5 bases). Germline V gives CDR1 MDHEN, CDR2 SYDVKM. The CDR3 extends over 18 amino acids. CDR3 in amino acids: CGSSLWMAGRLAKNIQYF. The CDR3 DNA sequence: TGTGGCAGCAGTTTATGGATGGCAGGGCGGTTGGCCAAAAACATTCAGTACTTC.